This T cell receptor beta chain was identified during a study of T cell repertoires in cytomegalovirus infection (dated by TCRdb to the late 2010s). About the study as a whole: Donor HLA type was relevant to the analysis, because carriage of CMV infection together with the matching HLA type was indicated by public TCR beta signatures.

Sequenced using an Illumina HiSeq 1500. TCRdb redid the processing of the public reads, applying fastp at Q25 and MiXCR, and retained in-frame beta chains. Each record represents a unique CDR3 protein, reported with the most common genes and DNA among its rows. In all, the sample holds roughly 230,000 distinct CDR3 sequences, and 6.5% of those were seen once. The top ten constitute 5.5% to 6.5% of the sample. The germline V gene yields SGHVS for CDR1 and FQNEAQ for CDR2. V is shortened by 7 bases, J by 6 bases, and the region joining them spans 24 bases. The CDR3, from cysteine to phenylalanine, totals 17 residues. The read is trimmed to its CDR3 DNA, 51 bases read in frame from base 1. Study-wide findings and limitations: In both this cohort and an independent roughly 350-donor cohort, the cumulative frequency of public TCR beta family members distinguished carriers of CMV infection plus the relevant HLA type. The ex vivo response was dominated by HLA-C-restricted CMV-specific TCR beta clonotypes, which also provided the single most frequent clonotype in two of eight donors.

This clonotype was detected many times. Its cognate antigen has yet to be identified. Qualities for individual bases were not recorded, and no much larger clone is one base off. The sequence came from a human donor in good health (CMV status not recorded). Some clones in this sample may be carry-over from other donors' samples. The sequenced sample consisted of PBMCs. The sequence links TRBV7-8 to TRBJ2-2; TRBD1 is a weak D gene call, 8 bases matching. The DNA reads TGTGCCAGCACCGTAGGCGGGGGACAGGTTTTATCCGGGGAGCTGTTTTTT. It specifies CASTVGGGQVLSGELFF. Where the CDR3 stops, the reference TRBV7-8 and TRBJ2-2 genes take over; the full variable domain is GAGVSQSPRYKVAKRGQDVALRCDPISGHVSLFWYQQALGQGPEFLTYFQNEAQLDKSGLPSDRFFAERPEGSVSTLKIQRTQQEDSAVYLCASTVGGGQVLSGELFFGEGSRLTVL.